This entry lists 19 T cell receptor beta chains sequenced from one sample in a study of CD8 T cells in ankylosing spondylitis. Their target antigens are unknown. Via MiXCR, TCRdb re-called the 5' RACE reads, giving one row per CDR3 protein. This sample yields around 890,000 distinct CDR3 sequences, of which 10% to 15% are seen a single time; approximately 0.51% belongs to the top ten. Study-level findings and limits: Typical of ankylosing spondylitis blood, it appeared, was a TCR beta motif of under 10 highly homologous variants.

The sample was blood, either unsorted or a sorted T cell fraction (not recorded which). Receptors originate from a male donor with ankylosing spondylitis.

This clonotype was counted ten times or more. This rearrangement joins TRBV29-1 to TRBJ2-1; D not certain. CDR3 length equals 14 residues. V gave up 7 bases and J gave up 2 bases, with 15 bases separating them. Per the germline V gene, CDR1 is SQVTM and CDR2 is ANQGSEA. The CDR3 here is CSGGVGQAYNEQFF. CDR3 in DNA: TGCAGCGGTGGGGTGGGTCAGGCCTACAATGAGCAGTTCTTC.

This clonotype was recorded at least ten times. This rearrangement joins TRBV7-2 to TRBJ2-7; possible D gene TRBD1, 5 bases. Germline-derived CDR1 and CDR2 are SGHTA and FQGNSA. This CDR3 spans 14 amino acids. Deletions cut 1 base from V and 3 bases from J, with 10 bases between. The CDR3 region is CASSLVGQGYEQYF. CDR3 nucleotide sequence: TGTGCCAGCAGCTTAGTGGGTCAGGGCTACGAGCAGTACTTC. Together with reference TRBV7-2 and TRBJ2-7, the CDR3 gives the full variable domain: GAGVSQSPSNKVTEKGKDVELRCDPISGHTALYWYRQSLGQGLEFLIYFQGNSAPDKSGLPSDRFSAERTGGSVSTLTIQRTQQEDSAVYLCASSLVGQGYEQYFGPGTRLTVT.

The chain recombines TRBV7-2 with TRBJ2-1; D uncertain. V was clipped by 3 bases and J by 13 bases, with 13 bases between them. The length of the CDR3 is 12 residues. Germline V gene lookup returns CDR1 SGHTA and CDR2 FQGNSA. CDR3 bases: TGTGCCAGCAGCTTTAGGGATGCAGCCCAGTTCTTC. Translation gives CASSFRDAAQFF.

This clonotype appeared many times. This sequence joins TRBV20-1 and TRBJ2-7; 8 bases are a match to TRBD2. This CDR3 is 13 amino acids long. In germline, CDR1 is DFQATT, CDR2 SNEGSKA (reference sequence). The V segment lost 6 bases and the J segment 5 bases; nucleotides outside the gene matches: 9. Here the CDR3 DNA reads TGCAGTGCGCTTAAGCCGGGACTAGACGAGCAGTACTTC. Its translation is CSALKPGLDEQYF.

This clonotype occurred a few times. The chain joins TRBV7-9 to TRBJ1-6, with 8 bases that match TRBD1. Trimming at V came to 1 base and at J to 11 bases, leaving 10 bases not matched to a gene. The CDR3 consists of 16 residues. Germline CDR1 reads SEHNR; CDR2 reads FQNEAQ (reference sequence). The CDR3 coding sequence is TGTGCCAGCAGCTTAGAAGGAGGACAGGGTCGAGCACCCCTCCACTTT. Translation: CASSLEGGQGRAPLHF.

The V gene is TRBV6-2 or TRBV6-3, the J gene TRBJ2-1; 7 bases are a match to TRBD2. The junction had 5 bases not matched to a gene; V was cut back by 8 bases and J by 1 base. Germline V gene sequence: CDR1 MNHEY, CDR2 SVGEGT. The CDR3 has 14 amino acids. DNA of the CDR3: TGTGCCAGCGGAGATAGCGGGTCCTACAATGAGCAGTTCTTC. Encoded protein: CASGDSGSYNEQFF.

The chain carries TRBV12-3 or TRBV12-4 and TRBJ1-2; TRBD1 aligns across 9 bases. V trimming: 6 bases; J trimming: 4 bases; junction bases outside the gene matches: 9. The CDR3 is 15 amino acids. In DNA, the CDR3 is TGTGCCAGCAGAAATCCGGGACAGGGAGGCTATGGCTACACCTTC. Translated: CASRNPGQGGYGYTF.

This clonotype was seen a handful of times. The chain carries TRBV6-2 or TRBV6-3 and TRBJ2-5; possibly TRBD1 or TRBD2 for D (5 bases each). Germline lookup yields CDR1 MNHEY and CDR2 SVGEGT. The CDR3 is made up of 12 amino acids. V lost 2 bases and J 7 bases, leaving 8 bases between the germline ends. The CDR3 DNA is TGTGCCAGCAGTTACGGGACCGTGACCCAGTACTTC. Translating it yields CASSYGTVTQYF.

In its sample, this clonotype was seen a few times. The rearrangement links TRBV10-3 to TRBJ2-7; TRBD2 agrees at 10 bases. Per germline, CDR1 ENHRY and CDR2 SYGVKD. CDR3 length equals 18 residues. The V gene end was trimmed by 4 bases and the J gene end by 0 bases; junction bases not matched to a gene: 12. CDR3 in amino acids: CAISALPGLARNSYEQYF. The CDR3 coding sequence is TGTGCCATCAGTGCTCTCCCGGGACTAGCGCGTAACTCCTACGAGCAGTACTTC.

The V gene is TRBV7-2, the J gene TRBJ2-2; no reliable D call. Germline CDR1 and CDR2: SGHTA and FQGNSA. The CDR3 extends over 13 amino acids. V was clipped by 4 bases and J by 6 bases, with 9 bases between them. CDR3 sequence reads: CASSSQQSGELFF. The DNA for the CDR3 is TGTGCCAGCAGCTCACAGCAGTCCGGGGAGCTGTTTTTT.

The V call is TRBV20-1, the J call TRBJ1-6; D gene unclear. Looked up from germline, CDR1 is DFQATT and CDR2 is SNEGSKA (reference sequence). Trimming pared 3 bases from V and 9 bases from J, leaving 21 bases between. This CDR3 region has 16 residues. CDR3 amino acids: CSARTYLGGWGSPLHF. In DNA, the CDR3 is TGCAGTGCTAGGACTTACCTGGGAGGGTGGGGTTCACCCCTCCACTTT.

This clonotype was seen a handful of times. The rearrangement joins TRBV7-2 to TRBJ2-1, with 12 bases matching TRBD2. The junction had 8 bases not matched to a gene; V was cut back by 4 bases and J by 7 bases. Germline CDR1 reads SGHTA; CDR2 reads FQGNSA. The CDR3 runs 16 residues. This CDR3 reads CASSSLAGGLGNEQFF. The CDR3 region has the DNA TGTGCCAGCAGCTCCCTAGCGGGGGGGCTGGGGAATGAGCAGTTCTTC.

This clonotype was picked up many times. The rearrangement uses TRBV12-3 or TRBV12-4 and TRBJ1-3; perhaps TRBD1 as D (5 bases). The CDR3 loop spans 14 amino acids. Trimming left V 5 bases short and J 8 bases short, with 16 bases between. In nucleotides, the CDR3 is TGTGCCAGCAGTCCTTGGGCGGGGGAGGACACCATATATTTT. Translating it yields CASSPWAGEDTIYF.

Only a few counts were recorded for this clonotype. The gene calls are TRBV20-1 and TRBJ2-7; possibly TRBD1 or TRBD2 for D (5 bases each). CDR1 and CDR2 (germline): DFQATT, SNEGSKA (reference sequence). This CDR3 comprises 15 residues. The V gene lost 0 bases and the J gene lost 0 bases, with 12 bases spanning the gap. The CDR3 DNA is TGCAGTGCTAGAGAGGCCGGGACGGTCTCCTACGAGCAGTACTTC. As protein: CSAREAGTVSYEQYF.

This clonotype was counted ten times or more. This rearrangement joins TRBV9 to TRBJ2-3; perhaps D is TRBD1 or TRBD2 (5 bases each). V was cut by 2 bases and J by 2 bases, with 9 bases left in between. CDR1 and CDR2 (germline): SGDLS, YYNGEE. The CDR3 extends over 14 amino acids. The CDR3 sequence: CASSVRDLTDTQYF. Written as DNA, the CDR3 is TGTGCCAGCAGCGTCCGGGACCTCACAGATACGCAGTATTTT.

This clonotype was observed many times. The chain is built from TRBV20-1 and TRBJ2-7; tentatively, D is TRBD1 (6 bases). The CDR3 is 13 amino acids. The V gene lost 6 bases and the J gene lost 2 bases, with 14 bases spanning the gap. Germline CDR1 is DFQATT and CDR2 is SNEGSKA (reference sequence). CDR3: CSARRDTTYEQYF. For the CDR3, the DNA is TGCAGTGCACGACGGGACACTACCTACGAGCAGTACTTC.

This clonotype showed up many times. This chain uses TRBV4-2 with TRBJ2-3; 11 positions agree with TRBD2. J was trimmed by 2 bases and V by 3 bases; bases with no gene match: 7. This CDR3 region has 17 residues. Looked up from germline, CDR1 is LGHNA and CDR2 is YNFKEQ. Here the CDR3 reads CASSQTGTSGITDTQYF. The CDR3 region has the DNA TGTGCCAGCAGCCAGACCGGGACTAGCGGTATCACAGATACGCAGTATTTT.

This clonotype has more than one count but fewer than ten. CDR3 region: CSVRSDREVRTEAFF. For the CDR3, the DNA is TGCAGCGTTAGGAGTGACAGGGAAGTTAGGACTGAAGCTTTCTTT. The chain joins TRBV29-1 to TRBJ1-1; 7 nucleotides line up with TRBD1. The length of the CDR3 is 15 residues. CDR1 SQVTM and CDR2 ANQGSEA come from the germline V gene. V lost 5 bases, J lost 5 bases, and 14 bases stayed unmatched.

This clonotype was seen a handful of times. The rearrangement uses TRBV28 and TRBJ2-1, with 14 nucleotides matching TRBD2. V lost 0 bases and J lost 8; bases outside the gene matches: 15. Germline CDR1 reads MDHEN; CDR2 reads SYDVKM. The CDR3 covers 20 residues. The DNA for the CDR3 is TGTGCCAGCAGTTTATGGCCCGGACTAGCGGGAGGATCACTTGGGGATGAGCAGTTCTTC. Its translation is CASSLWPGLAGGSLGDEQFF.